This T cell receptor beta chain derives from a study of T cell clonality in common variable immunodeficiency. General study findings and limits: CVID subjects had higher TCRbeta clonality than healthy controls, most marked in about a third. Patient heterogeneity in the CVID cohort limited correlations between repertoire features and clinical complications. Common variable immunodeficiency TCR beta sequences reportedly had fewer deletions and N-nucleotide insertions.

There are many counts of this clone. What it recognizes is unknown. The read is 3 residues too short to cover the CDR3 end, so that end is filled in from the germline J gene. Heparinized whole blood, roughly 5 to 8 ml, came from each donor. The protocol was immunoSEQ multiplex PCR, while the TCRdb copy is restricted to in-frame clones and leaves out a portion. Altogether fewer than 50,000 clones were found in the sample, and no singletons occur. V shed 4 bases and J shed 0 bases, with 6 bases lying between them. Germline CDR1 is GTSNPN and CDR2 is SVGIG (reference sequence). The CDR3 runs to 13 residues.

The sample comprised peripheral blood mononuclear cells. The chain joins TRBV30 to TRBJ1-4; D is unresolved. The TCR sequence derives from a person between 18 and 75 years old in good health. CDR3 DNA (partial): TGTGCCTGGAATCGCGCAACTAATGAAAAA. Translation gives CAWNRATNEK. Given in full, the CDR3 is CAWNRATNEKLFF. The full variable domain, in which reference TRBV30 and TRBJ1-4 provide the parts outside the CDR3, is SQTIHQWPATLVQPVGSPLSLECTVEGTSNPNLYWYRQAAGRGLQLLFYSVGIGQISSEVPQNLSASRPQDRQFILSSKKLLLSDSGFYLCAWNRATNEKLFFGSGTQLSVL.